This T cell receptor (beta chain) was obtained from a study of T cells after yellow fever vaccination. The V and J ends lost 5 bases and 4 bases respectively, with 14 bases between them. Germline CDR1 reads SEHNR; CDR2 reads FQNEAQ (reference sequence). The CDR3 runs to 14 residues. Study findings and constraints: High-abundance clonotypes from the bulk population could contaminate FACS-sorted repertoires.

TCRdb used MiXCR to reprocess the 5' RACE reads, holding one entry per CDR3 protein. Among approximately 240,000 distinct CDR3 sequences, 3.6% were seen once, and the ten largest hold roughly a fifth. Many counts were recorded for this clonotype. The antigen remains unidentified. The rearrangement uses TRBV7-9 and TRBJ1-2; possible D gene TRBD1, 6 bases. The sample was PBMCs, taken 15 days after the yellow fever booster vaccination. The source is a man younger than 35 who received the YFV17D yellow fever vaccine. The CDR3 coding sequence is TGTGCCAGCAGCGGAACAGGGCTGGTCTATGGCTACACCTTC. Translated: CASSGTGLVYGYTF.